The 5 T cell receptor beta chains below were found in one sample sequenced in a study of breast tumors, draining lymph nodes, adjacent tissues. Axillary draining lymph nodes of breast cancer patients supplied the node samples. One entry per CDR3 protein, called by TCRdb with MiXCR from the multiplex PCR reads. The table has some 150,000 distinct CDR3 sequences, around 24% seen once. The sample taken for sequencing was axillary lymph node tissue. The receptors originated from a female donor with breast cancer. Some clones in this sample may be carry-over from other donors' samples.

A remark on this clonotype: The junction shows a germline mismatch at one end, possibly a read error. The chain employs TRBV30 and TRBJ1-5, with D tentatively TRBD1 (5 bases). The CDR3 is 14 residues long. Germline loops: CDR1 GTSNPN, CDR2 SVGIG (reference sequence). The CDR3 coding sequence is TGTGCCTGGAGTAAGGGGAGACCGAATCGGCCCCAGCATTTT. It codes for CAWSKGRPNRPQHF.

This clonotype was recorded at least ten times. The chain is built from TRBV19 and TRBJ1-3; D is uncertain. The V end lost 6 bases, the J end lost 2 bases, and 5 bases lay between the germline ends. CDR1 is LNHDA, CDR2 SQIVND, per germline (reference sequence). This CDR3 spans 12 amino acids. For the CDR3, the DNA is TGTGCCAGTAGGACCGCTGGAAACACCATATATTTT. As protein: CASRTAGNTIYF. The whole variable domain, remainder taken from reference TRBV19 and TRBJ1-3, is DGGITQSPKYLFRKEGQNVTLSCEQNLNHDAMYWYRQDPGQGLRLIYYSQIVNDFQKGDIAEGYSVSREKKESFPLTVTSAQKNPTAFYLCASRTAGNTIYFGEGSWLTVV.

The genes are TRBV6-1 and TRBJ2-6; perhaps TRBD1 as D (7 bases). Looked up from germline, CDR1 is MNHNS and CDR2 is SASEGT. CDR3 size: 18 residues. V lost 5 bases, J lost 1 base, and 18 bases lay in between. The CDR3 region is CASSNAGGSGSGANVLTF. The CDR3 nucleotides read TGTGCCAGCAGTAACGCAGGGGGGAGTGGGTCTGGGGCCAACGTCCTGACTTTC.

This clonotype was observed a handful of times. The chain couples TRBV29-1 to TRBJ1-2; D is possibly TRBD1 (5 bases). Trimming took 5 bases from V and 6 from J, leaving 10 bases between them. This CDR3 comprises 11 residues. Germline values: CDR1 SQVTM, CDR2 ANQGSEA. CDR3 protein: CSVSTGNGYTF. CDR3 coding DNA: TGCAGCGTTTCCACAGGCAATGGCTACACCTTC.

The chain couples TRBV12-1 to TRBJ2-7; the DNA was not compared with TRBD2, the D call given in the table. TRBV12-1 is termed a pseudogene. The CDR3 totals 15 residues. DNA of the CDR3: TGTGCCAGCACCAAGGGACTAGCGGGCTCCTACGAGCAGTACTTC. The encoded protein is CASTKGLAGSYEQYF.